The sequence of this T cell receptor (beta chain) was determined in a study of T cell repertoires in cytomegalovirus infection. The overall study: The authors used CMV epitopes that were HLA-C-restricted (recently identified) and HLA-B-restricted (well studied).

The study, taken as a whole, reports: Dominant in the ex vivo response were TCR beta clonotypes restricted by HLA-C and specific for CMV. Adding up the frequency of public TCR beta families identified people who carried CMV plus the relevant HLA.

This clonotype was counted between two and nine times. Its antigen is undetermined. V dropped 3 bases and J dropped 6 bases, with 6 bases sitting between them. The CDR3 is 11 residues long. Germline lookup yields CDR1 DFQATT and CDR2 SNEGSKA (reference sequence). From the reads, TCRdb called clonotypes with MiXCR, one entry per CDR3 protein. The sample has 680,000 or so distinct CDR3 sequences; around 35% are singletons. This TCR came from a human donor in good health (CMV status not recorded). Some clones in this sample may be carry-over from other donors' samples. The chain joins TRBV20-1 to TRBJ1-5; D is unresolved. Sequencing was performed on cultured PBMCs, taken from culture after CMV antigen stimulation. The CDR3, as DNA: TGCAGTGCTAGTCTCGGTCAGCCCCAGCATTTT. This gives the protein CSASLGQPQHF.